These 5 T cell receptor beta chains share one sample of origin, sequenced in a study of T cells after yellow fever vaccination. Using its own MiXCR run on the 5' RACE reads, TCRdb lists one record per CDR3 protein. The table shows about 120,000 distinct CDR3 sequences, with around 15% occurring only once. The material was CD8+ T cells sorted from PBMCs, obtained 5 days after the yellow fever booster vaccination. All receptors come from a man aged 18 to 29 who received the YFV17D yellow fever vaccine.

This clonotype was found a few times. This sequence joins TRBV9 and TRBJ2-5; D is perhaps TRBD1 (5 bases). With 1 base removed from V and 5 bases from J, the gap between germline ends came to 12 bases. CDR3 length equals 14 residues. CDR1 is SGDLS and CDR2 is YYNGEE in the germline V gene. This CDR3 reads CASSVLGVGETQYF. The CDR3 coding sequence is TGTGCCAGCAGCGTACTAGGGGTAGGGGAGACCCAGTACTTC.

This clonotype was seen only a few times. The chain links TRBV5-1 to TRBJ2-1; D may be TRBD1 or TRBD2 (5 bases each). The germline gives CDR1 SGHRS, CDR2 YFSETQ. The CDR3 is 15 residues long. Trimming removed 2 bases at V and 8 bases at J, with 17 bases between. As DNA, the CDR3 is TGCGCCAGCAGCTTTCGGGACCGCGGCATCGATGAGCAGTTCTTC. Amino acids: CASSFRDRGIDEQFF.

The chain couples TRBV29-1 to TRBJ1-5; tentatively, D is TRBD1 (5 bases). The CDR3 has 13 amino acids. V was clipped by 6 bases and J by 4 bases, with 13 bases between them. Germline assignment: CDR1 SQVTM and CDR2 ANQGSEA. The CDR3 loop reads CSVEFQGNQPQHF. The CDR3 DNA follows: TGCAGCGTAGAATTTCAGGGAAATCAGCCCCAGCATTTT.

This clonotype turned up a few times. V is TRBV12-3 or TRBV12-4 and J is TRBJ2-1; the D gene is possibly TRBD1 (6 bases). Trimming stripped 5 bases from V and 2 bases from J, with 10 bases between. This CDR3 contains 14 residues. The CDR3 loop reads CASSTGSPYNEQFF. The CDR3 DNA is TGTGCCAGCAGTACAGGGTCCCCCTACAATGAGCAGTTCTTC.

CDR3 region: CASSLAGRVVYNEQFF. The CDR3 DNA reads as TGCGCCAGCAGCTTGGCAGGCAGGGTTGTCTACAATGAGCAGTTCTTC. The chain employs TRBV5-1 and TRBJ2-1; perhaps TRBD1 as D (5 bases). The CDR3 contains 16 residues. Trimming removed 0 bases from V and 3 bases from J, with 13 bases in between. Germline CDR1 and CDR2: SGHRS and YFSETQ. The entire variable domain, with the rest obtained from reference TRBV5-1 and TRBJ2-1, is as follows: KAGVTQTPRYLIKTRGQQVTLSCSPISGHRSVSWYQQTPGQGLQFLFEYFSETQRNKGNFPGRFSGRQFSNSRSEMNVSTLELGDSALYLCASSLAGRVVYNEQFFGPGTRLTVL.